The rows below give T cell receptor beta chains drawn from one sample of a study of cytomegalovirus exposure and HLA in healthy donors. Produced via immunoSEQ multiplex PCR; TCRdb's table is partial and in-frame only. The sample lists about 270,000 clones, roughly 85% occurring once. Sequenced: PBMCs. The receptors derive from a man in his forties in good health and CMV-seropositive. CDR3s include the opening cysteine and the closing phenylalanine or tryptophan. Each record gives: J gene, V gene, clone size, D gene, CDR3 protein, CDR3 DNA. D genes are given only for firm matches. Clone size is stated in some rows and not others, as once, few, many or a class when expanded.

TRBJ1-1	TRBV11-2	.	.	CASSPGGRYRIFTEAFF	TGTGCCAGCAGCCCCGGGGGGAGATACAGGATTTTCACTGAAGCTTTCTTT
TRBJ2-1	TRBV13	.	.	CASSRRVNEQFF	TGTGCCAGCAGCCGCAGGGTTAATGAGCAGTTCTTC
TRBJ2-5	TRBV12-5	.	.	CASGAAVEETQYF	TGTGCTAGTGGCGCCGCCGTGGAGGAGACCCAGTACTTC
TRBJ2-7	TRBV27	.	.	CATQRVAIRPYEQYF	TGTGCCACCCAACGGGTGGCTATCCGACCCTACGAGCAGTACTTC
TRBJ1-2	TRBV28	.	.	CASGQNYGYTF	TGTGCCAGCGGACAGAACTATGGCTACACCTTC
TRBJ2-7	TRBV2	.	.	CASSVSRPSYEQYF	TGTGCCAGCAGTGTATCCAGGCCCTCCTACGAGCAGTACTTC
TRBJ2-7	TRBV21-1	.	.	CASSKKGLAGGPLEQYF	TGTGCCAGCAGCAAAAAGGGGCTAGCGGGAGGGCCTTTGGAGCAGTACTTC
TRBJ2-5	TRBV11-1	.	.	CASSLGQSQETQYF	TGTGCCAGCAGCTTAGGACAGAGCCAAGAGACCCAGTACTTC
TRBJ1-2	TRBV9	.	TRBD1	CASSGGQAGRYGYTF	TGTGCCAGCAGCGGCGGACAGGCCGGGCGGTATGGCTACACCTTC
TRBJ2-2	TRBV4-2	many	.	CASSQDAGGAGELFF	TGTGCCAGCAGCCAAGATGCGGGTGGGGCCGGGGAGCTGTTTTTT
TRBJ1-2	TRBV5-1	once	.	CASSLGPENYGYTF	TGCGCCAGCAGCTTGGGGCCGGAGAACTATGGCTACACCTTC
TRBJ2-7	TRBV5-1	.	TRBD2	CASSLVASGSYEQYF	TGCGCCAGCAGCTTGGTTGCTAGCGGGAGCTACGAGCAGTACTTC
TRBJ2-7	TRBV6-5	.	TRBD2	CASSFRTSGYEQYF	TGTGCCAGCAGTTTTAGGACTAGCGGATACGAGCAGTACTTC
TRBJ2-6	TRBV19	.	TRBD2	CASGLVGTSDSSGANVLTF	TGTGCCAGCGGCCTAGTGGGGACTAGCGACAGCTCTGGGGCCAACGTCCTGACTTTC
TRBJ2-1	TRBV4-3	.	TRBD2	CASSQEKGGRAPYNEQFF	TGCGCCAGCAGCCAAGAAAAGGGCGGGAGGGCCCCCTACAATGAGCAGTTCTTC
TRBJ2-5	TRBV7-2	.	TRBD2	CASSLVAGEETQYF	TGTGCCAGCAGCTTAGTAGCGGGAGAAGAGACCCAGTACTTC
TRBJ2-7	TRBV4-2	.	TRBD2	CASSQDLTSGSLYEQYF	TGTGCCAGCAGCCAAGATCTAACTAGCGGGAGTCTTTACGAGCAGTACTTC
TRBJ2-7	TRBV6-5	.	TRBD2	CASSYASGSSYEQYF	TGTGCCAGCAGTTACGCCAGCGGGAGCTCCTACGAGCAGTACTTC
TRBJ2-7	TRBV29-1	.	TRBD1	CSVQGQTYEQYF	TGCAGCGTTCAGGGACAGACCTACGAGCAGTACTTC
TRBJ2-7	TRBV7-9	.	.	CASSLASGRWQYF	TGTGCCAGCAGCTTAGCCTCCGGGAGATGGCAGTACTTC